A single sample gave rise to the 22 T cell receptor beta chains below, sequenced in a study of T cells in Graves' hyperthyroidism and ophthalmopathy. Amplification of TCR beta CDR3 regions used RNA as the template. HTBI primers were employed in a first-round RT-PCR of the TCR CDR3. Each CDR3 protein is one row after TCRdb ran MiXCR on the multiplex PCR reads. The sample records under 750,000 distinct CDR3 sequences, roughly a sixth being singletons. Sequenced material: blood. The receptors come from a woman aged 45-59 years with Graves' hyperthyroidism that later progressed to Graves' ophthalmopathy.

The V gene is TRBV3-1, the J gene TRBJ2-2; TRBD2 aligns across 9 bases. Germline V gene lookup returns CDR1 LGHDT and CDR2 YNNKEL (reference sequence). The CDR3 runs to 16 residues. V dropped 6 bases and J dropped 3; count of bases not matched to a gene: 8. The CDR3 coding sequence is TGTGCCAGCAGTTTTAGCGGGGGAAGGGACACCGGGGAGCTGTTTTTT. It translates to CASSFSGGRDTGELFF. Together with reference TRBV3-1 and TRBJ2-2, the CDR3 gives the full variable domain: DTAVSQTPKYLVTQMGNDKSIKCEQNLGHDTMYWYKQDSKKFLKIMFSYNNKELIINETVPNRFSPKSPDKAHLNLHINSLELGDSAVYFCASSFSGGRDTGELFFGEGSRLTVL.

The V gene is TRBV11-3, the J gene TRBJ2-2, with TRBD1 matching over 8 bases. CDR1 and CDR2 (germline): SGHNT, YENEEA. This CDR3 is 15 amino acids long. J lost 6 bases, V lost 0 bases, and 3 bases had no gene match. CDR3 sequence: CASSLDRQGPGELFF. The CDR3 DNA sequence: TGTGCCAGCAGCTTAGACCGACAGGGGCCCGGGGAGCTGTTTTTT.

This clonotype was seen ten or more times. The junction does not match germline at one end; this may be a read error. J is TRBJ1-1 and V is TRBV10-1, with D possibly matching TRBD1 (6 bases). The CDR3 runs 14 residues. Germline values: CDR1 WNHNN, CDR2 SYGVQD (reference sequence). The CDR3 DNA reads as TGTGCCAGCAGTGATGCGGGGGCAAACACTGAAGCTTTCTTT. This codes for CASSDAGANTEAFF.

The V gene is TRBV25-1, the J gene TRBJ1-1, with D uncertain. This CDR3 region has 13 residues. Trimming removed 7 bases at V and 0 bases at J, with 9 bases between. CDR1 is MGHDK, CDR2 SYGVNS, per germline. This CDR3 reads CASISGVNTEAFF. CDR3 bases: TGTGCCAGCATTTCTGGAGTGAACACTGAAGCTTTCTTT.

The sample holds many counts of this clonotype. The chain recombines TRBV11-2 with TRBJ1-3; possible D gene TRBD1, 5 bases. The CDR3 spans 16 residues. CDR1 is SGHAT, CDR2 FQNNGV, per germline. The V and J ends lost 0 bases and 4 bases respectively, with 13 bases between them. The CDR3 sequence is CASSLEIRVDGNTIYF. The CDR3 nucleotides are TGTGCCAGCAGCTTAGAAATCAGGGTCGACGGAAACACCATATATTTT.

CDR3 nucleotides: TGCAGTGCCGGGGGAGGGTGGCAAGAGACCCAGTACTTC. Protein: CSAGGGWQETQYF. This chain links TRBV20-1 with TRBJ2-5; 7 bases agree with TRBD2. This CDR3 is 13 amino acids long. Germline loops: CDR1 DFQATT, CDR2 SNEGSKA (reference sequence). V was clipped by 6 bases and J by 2 bases; unmatched bases: 6.

CDR3 sequence reads: CASSPQDNSGNTIYF. The DNA of the CDR3 is TGTGCCAGCAGCCCTCAGGATAACTCTGGAAACACCATATATTTT. The chain joins TRBV7-8 to TRBJ1-3; D unclear. The CDR3 contains 15 residues. Germline V CDR1 and CDR2: SGHVS, FQNEAQ. V lost 5 bases and J lost 0, with 11 bases in between.

The chain carries TRBV12-3 or TRBV12-4 and TRBJ1-4, with 8 positions matching TRBD1. After removal of 5 bases from V and 8 bases from J, the junction contained 10 bases not matched to a gene. The CDR3 extends over 15 amino acids. CDR3 nucleotides: TGTGCCAGCAGTGCCCAGGGGGCTAGTGGGGAAAAACTGTTTTTT. It yields the protein CASSAQGASGEKLFF.

The rearrangement joins TRBV24-1 to TRBJ2-5; 14 nucleotides line up with TRBD2. The germline V gene has CDR1 KGHDR and CDR2 SFDVKD. V shed 5 bases, J shed 4 bases, and the junction held 5 bases outside the gene matches. The CDR3 has 16 amino acids. The CDR3 DNA sequence: TGTGCCACCAGTGCTCCAGGACTAGCGGGGGGAGAGACCCAGTACTTC. Its translation: CATSAPGLAGGETQYF.

The chain has TRBV4-1 and TRBJ1-1, with D unclear. CDR3 length: 15 amino acids. The ends were cut back, 0 bases at V and 2 bases at J, with 10 bases in the middle. CDR1 is MGHRA, CDR2 YSYEKL, per germline. The CDR3 region has the DNA TGCGCCAGCAGCCAAGAGTGGGCAGCAAACACTGAAGCTTTCTTT. Residues: CASSQEWAANTEAFF.

This clonotype was seen ten or more times. The gene calls are TRBV12-3 or TRBV12-4 and TRBJ1-6; perhaps TRBD1 as D (6 bases). The CDR3 totals 13 residues. The germline V and J ends were trimmed by 7 bases and 11 bases, with 15 bases remaining between them. Here the CDR3 DNA reads TGTGCCAGCACCACGGGACACCGGACACCCCTCCACTTT. As protein: CASTTGHRTPLHF.

The chain joins TRBV6-9 to TRBJ2-5; D is uncertain. V gave up 3 bases and J gave up 0 bases, with 11 bases separating them. Germline CDR1 is MNHGY and CDR2 is SVAAGI. The CDR3 is 15 residues long. The chain's CDR3 is CASSYGGANQETQYF. CDR3 coding DNA: TGTGCCAGCAGTTACGGCGGAGCCAACCAAGAGACCCAGTACTTC.

The chain combines TRBV6-1 with TRBJ2-6; no clear D. The germline V and J ends were trimmed by 8 bases and 0 bases, with 5 bases remaining between them. The CDR3 consists of 13 residues. Germline V lookup: CDR1 MNHNS, CDR2 SASEGT. The CDR3 nucleotides read TGTGCCAGCGCACTCTCTGGGGCCAACGTCCTGACTTTC. Its protein is CASALSGANVLTF.

This clonotype has at least ten counts. V is TRBV12-3 or TRBV12-4 and J is TRBJ1-5, with D perhaps matching TRBD1 (6 bases). The V end lost 6 bases, the J end lost 4 bases, and 16 bases lay between the germline ends. The CDR3 runs to 15 residues. CDR3 region: CASSTGGGSNQPQHF. CDR3 in DNA: TGTGCCAGCAGCACTGGAGGGGGTTCTAATCAGCCCCAGCATTTT.

This clonotype was seen repeatedly, ten times or more. The chain combines TRBV5-1 with TRBJ1-1, with D unclear. V was pared by 5 bases and J by 2 bases, with 10 bases between. In germline, CDR1 is SGHRS, CDR2 YFSETQ. The CDR3 is made up of 13 amino acids. In DNA, the CDR3 is TGCGCCAGCAGAGTGGACGTCAACACTGAAGCTTTCTTT. Its translation is CASRVDVNTEAFF.

CDR3 protein: CASTNSASGGRNTGELFF. The CDR3 nucleotides are TGTGCCAGCACCAACTCGGCTAGCGGGGGGAGGAACACCGGGGAGCTGTTTTTT. V and J are TRBV11-2 and TRBJ2-2; 11 nucleotides match TRBD2. The CDR3 has 18 amino acids. The ends lost 7 bases at V and 1 base at J; junction bases unmatched: 11. The germline V gene encodes CDR1 SGHAT and CDR2 FQNNGV.

This clonotype occurred a few times. The rearrangement uses TRBV12-3 or TRBV12-4 and TRBJ1-5; 7 nucleotides line up with TRBD1. V trimming: 7 bases; J trimming: 0 bases; junction bases outside the gene matches: 15. This CDR3 spans 18 amino acids. CDR3 nucleotide sequence: TGTGCCAGCACCTTCGGAGGGGGCAGGCCTTATAGCAATCAGCCCCAGCATTTT. It yields the protein CASTFGGGRPYSNQPQHF.

The chain couples TRBV19 to TRBJ2-3; D gene ambiguous. Germline lookup yields CDR1 LNHDA and CDR2 SQIVND (reference sequence). The CDR3 spans 13 residues. V was clipped by 3 bases and J by 4 bases, with 8 bases between them. CDR3 protein: CASSMSRPDTQYF. CDR3 nucleotides: TGTGCCAGTAGTATGTCTAGACCAGATACGCAGTATTTT.

In its sample, this clonotype was seen many times. The rearrangement links TRBV18 to TRBJ2-3; TRBD1 might be the D (6 bases). There are 18 residues in the CDR3. V gave up 2 bases and J gave up 0 bases, with 18 bases separating them. The germline V gene encodes CDR1 KGHSH and CDR2 LQKENI. CDR3 DNA: TGTGCCAGCTCACCAATTTGGGGGACAAGGCTCAGCACAGATACGCAGTATTTT. Translated: CASSPIWGTRLSTDTQYF.

J is TRBJ2-6 and V is TRBV6-1, with 12 bases fitting TRBD1. V trimming: 5 bases; J trimming: 1 base; junction bases outside the gene matches: 9. The CDR3 contains 19 residues. Germline-derived CDR1 and CDR2 are MNHNS and SASEGT. The CDR3 sequence is CASSPQPGQGASGANVLTF. The DNA of the CDR3 is TGTGCCAGCAGTCCCCAACCGGGACAGGGGGCTTCTGGGGCCAACGTCCTGACTTTC.

This clonotype was found once. V gene TRBV9 combines with J gene TRBJ2-1; perhaps TRBD2 as D (7 bases). V was clipped by 4 bases and J by 3 bases, with 17 bases between them. The germline V gene has CDR1 SGDLS and CDR2 YYNGEE. This CDR3 is 16 amino acids long. CDR3 protein: CASSLILGGDYNEQFF. The CDR3 coding sequence is TGTGCCAGCAGCCTTATCTTAGGGGGGGACTACAATGAGCAGTTCTTC.

The chain employs TRBV4-3 and TRBJ1-5; perhaps TRBD1 as D (6 bases). V lost 2 bases, J lost 0 bases, and 11 bases lay in between. This CDR3 region has 16 residues. Germline V gene data show CDR1 as LGHNA and CDR2 as YSLEER. This CDR3 is CASSQNEQGSNQPQHF. DNA of the CDR3: TGCGCCAGCAGCCAAAACGAACAGGGTAGCAATCAGCCCCAGCATTTT.